Listed below are T cell receptor beta chains from one sample, sequenced in a study of T cell responses to AZD1222 COVID-19 vaccine. Here immunoSEQ multiplex PCR was the method, and the copy in TCRdb shows in-frame clones only, minus some. The sample yields roughly 120,000 clones, approximately 90% seen once. The material was peripheral blood, obtained on day 0 of AZD1222 vaccination. The receptors stem from an adult in good health. Each CDR3 is given with its conserved first and last residue.

TRBV27,CASSFWTGYGYTF
TRBV4-2,CASSQDLQGYEQYF
TRBV27,CASSFFKNPGPASEQYF
TRBV5-1,CASSPLQERSYTF
TRBV4-3,CASSQGGTVNTEAFF
TRBV3-1/TRBV3-2,CASSRDGLGTQYF
TRBV5-1,CASSLVPTGEAFF
TRBV10-1,CASGLAGGDTQYF
TRBV5-1,CASSPWTGEETQYF
TRBV11-2,CASRPGQGWHTEAFF
TRBV27,CASSLMWGSTYEQYF
TRBV7-2,CASSLAGLAGGETQYF
TRBV15,CATSRSRTQDPYGYTF
TRBV7-9,CASSLELAGVGNEQFF
TRBV7-3,CASSFGATSSYNEQFF
TRBV5-4,CASTLPGLTIEAFF